Below are 25 T cell receptor beta chains sequenced from a single sample in a study of blood T cell repertoires in COVID-19. Data came from immunoSEQ multiplex PCR; TCRdb stores just in-frame clones and leaves some out. The sample yields 470,000 or so clones, 87% seen once. Sequenced material: PBMCs or T cells enriched from blood (not recorded which). Source of these receptors: a woman in her late teens or twenties with acute COVID-19.

V gene TRBV28 combines with J gene TRBJ1-3, with 7 bases lining up with TRBD1. Germline assignment: CDR1 MDHEN and CDR2 SYDVKM. This CDR3 has 14 residues. V trimming: 3 bases; J trimming: 2 bases; junction bases outside the gene matches: 1. The CDR3 nucleotides are TGTGCCAGCAGTTTTCAGGGGGCTGGAAACACCATATATTTT. Protein product: CASSFQGAGNTIYF.

The chain recombines TRBV27 with TRBJ2-7; a possible D gene is TRBD1 (6 bases). The length of the CDR3 is 14 residues. Germline V lookup: CDR1 MNHEY, CDR2 SMNVEV (reference sequence). V was clipped by 3 bases and J by 2 bases, with 11 bases between them. This CDR3 is CASSFLGQTYEQYF. The CDR3 DNA sequence: TGTGCCAGCAGTTTCCTCGGACAGACCTACGAGCAGTACTTC.

The rearrangement uses TRBV18 and TRBJ1-1, with D maybe TRBD1 (5 bases). The CDR3 loop spans 18 amino acids. CDR1 and CDR2 (germline): KGHSH, LQKENI. Trimming stripped 3 bases from V and 0 bases from J, with 20 bases between. The DNA of the CDR3 is TGTGCCAGCTCACCGTCGTATTTGGCGACAGTTATGAACACTGAAGCTTTCTTT. It is translated as CASSPSYLATVMNTEAFF.

The V and J genes are TRBV18 and TRBJ2-1, with D hard to call. The CDR3 runs to 15 residues. Germline V gives CDR1 KGHSH, CDR2 LQKENI. V dropped 3 bases and J dropped 3 bases, with 12 bases sitting between them. The chain's CDR3 is CASSPFKPGYNEQFF. The DNA of the CDR3 is TGTGCCAGCTCACCGTTTAAGCCAGGCTACAATGAGCAGTTCTTC. Using reference TRBV18 and TRBJ2-1 for the parts outside the CDR3, the full variable domain is NAGVMQNPRHLVRRRGQEARLRCSPMKGHSHVYWYRQLPEEGLKFMVYLQKENIIDESGMPKERFSAEFPKEGPSILRIQQVVRGDSAAYFCASSPFKPGYNEQFFGPGTRLTVL.

The rearrangement links TRBV5-5 to TRBJ2-5, with 7 bases identical to TRBD2. The CDR3 length is 14 residues. V lost 3 bases, J lost 4 bases, and 6 bases stayed unmatched. Germline loops: CDR1 SGHKS, CDR2 YYEKEE (reference sequence). CDR3 loop: CASSSPSGGETQYF. The CDR3 DNA reads TGTGCCAGCAGCTCCCCCTCGGGGGGAGAGACCCAGTACTTC.

The chain uses TRBV5-1 and TRBJ1-1; D is uncertain. Germline CDR1 is SGHRS and CDR2 is YFSETQ. The CDR3 loop spans 15 amino acids. The V gene lost 0 bases and the J gene lost 0 bases, with 9 bases spanning the gap. The CDR3 region has the DNA TGCGCCAGCAGCTTGGAACTGAGAATGAACACTGAAGCTTTCTTT. Amino acids: CASSLELRMNTEAFF.

The rearrangement uses TRBV5-5 and TRBJ1-1; 10 positions agree with TRBD1. J lost 4 bases, V lost 4 bases, and 10 bases had no gene match. The germline V gene has CDR1 SGHKS and CDR2 YYEKEE (reference sequence). The CDR3 runs to 16 residues. The DNA of the CDR3 is TGTGCCAGCAGCCCCTCCGGGACAGGGGTTTTCACTGAAGCTTTCTTT. Amino acid sequence: CASSPSGTGVFTEAFF.

The CDR3 sequence: CASSEAHLRSNGYTF. The CDR3, as DNA: TGTGCCAGCAGTGAAGCGCATTTAAGGAGTAATGGCTACACCTTC. J is TRBJ1-2 and V is TRBV6-1; D remains unclear. Trimming pared 0 bases from V and 6 bases from J, leaving 14 bases between. Germline assignment: CDR1 MNHNS and CDR2 SASEGT. The CDR3 runs to 15 residues.

V is TRBV3-1 (or the pseudogene TRBV3-2) and J is TRBJ1-1; D remains unclear. The V gene lost 4 bases and the J gene lost 3 bases, with 15 bases spanning the gap. There are 15 residues in the CDR3. Germline V lookup: CDR1 LGHDT, CDR2 YNNKEL (reference sequence). CDR3 in DNA: TGTGCCAGCAGCCTGAGAGGCTCATGGGACACTGAAGCTTTCTTT. Protein product: CASSLRGSWDTEAFF.

The chain recombines TRBV7-9 with TRBJ1-4; 7 bases are shared with TRBD1. CDR1 and CDR2 (germline): SEHNR, FQNEAQ (reference sequence). This CDR3 is 14 amino acids long. The V segment lost 4 bases and the J segment 7 bases; nucleotides outside the gene matches: 6. CDR3 protein: CASSSQGVGEKLFF. The CDR3 nucleotides read TGTGCCAGCAGCTCGCAGGGGGTTGGTGAAAAACTGTTTTTT.

The gene calls are TRBV10-1 and TRBJ2-7; TRBD2 might be the D (5 bases). This CDR3 contains 13 residues. With 4 bases removed from V and 0 bases from J, the gap between germline ends came to 7 bases. Germline V gene data show CDR1 as WNHNN and CDR2 as SYGVQD (reference sequence). The CDR3 DNA is TGCGCCAGCAGTGTTGGGAGCTCCTACGAGCAGTACTTC. As protein: CASSVGSSYEQYF.

The chain uses TRBV27 and TRBJ2-6; TRBD1 might be the D (6 bases). Looked up from germline, CDR1 is MNHEY and CDR2 is SMNVEV (reference sequence). V dropped 8 bases and J dropped 1 base, with 12 bases sitting between them. The CDR3 consists of 15 residues. The CDR3 bases are TGTGCCAGCGGCAGGGGAGTTTCTGGGGCCAACGTCCTGACTTTC. Its protein product is CASGRGVSGANVLTF. Variable domain in full (rest from reference TRBV27 and TRBJ2-6): EAQVTQNPRYLITVTGKKLTVTCSQNMNHEYMSWYRQDPGLGLRQIYYSMNVEVTDKGDVPEGYKVSRKEKRNFPLILESPSPNQTSLYFCASGRGVSGANVLTFGAGSRLTVL.

This clone was seen a few times. This rearrangement joins TRBV2 to TRBJ2-7; 10 bases match TRBD1. In germline, CDR1 is SNHLY, CDR2 FYNNEI. The J segment lost 5 bases and the V segment lost 4 bases, leaving 2 bases of the junction unmatched. The CDR3 extends over 13 amino acids. This chain's CDR3 is CASSGDRGHEQYF. The CDR3 DNA reads as TGTGCCAGCAGTGGGGACAGGGGTCACGAGCAGTACTTC.

The chain links TRBV14 to TRBJ1-1, with 11 nucleotides matching TRBD1. The V segment lost 6 bases and the J segment 1 base; nucleotides outside the gene matches: 10. The germline V gene encodes CDR1 SGHDN and CDR2 FVKESK. CDR3 length: 17 residues. CDR3 DNA: TGTGCCAGCAGTACAAATCTCGGGACAGGGGGGAACACTGAAGCTTTCTTT. This encodes CASSTNLGTGGNTEAFF.

The gene calls are TRBV5-4 and TRBJ2-1; the match to TRBD2 covers 8 bases. Germline V gene lookup returns CDR1 SGHNT and CDR2 YYREEE (reference sequence). J lost 6 bases, V lost 0 bases, and 5 bases had no gene match. This CDR3 comprises 15 residues. CDR3 DNA: TGTGCCAGCAGCTTGGTTGGCGGGAGGCTCAATGAGCAGTTCTTC. It codes for CASSLVGGRLNEQFF.

This chain joins TRBV10-3 and TRBJ2-1; 8 bases fit TRBD2. With 6 bases clipped from V and 5 bases from J, the junction kept 6 bases outside the gene matches. CDR1 ENHRY and CDR2 SYGVKD come from the germline V gene. This CDR3 is built from 14 residues. The CDR3 DNA sequence: TGTGCCATCAGCCGACTAGCGCAAGACAATGAGCAGTTCTTC. Amino acids: CAISRLAQDNEQFF.

Here the CDR3 reads CASSPPAGFVAETQYF. In DNA form, the CDR3 reads TGTGCCAGCTCACCACCGGCAGGGTTCGTGGCAGAGACCCAGTACTTC. The chain recombines TRBV18 with TRBJ2-5; D is perhaps TRBD1 (5 bases). Germline lookup yields CDR1 KGHSH and CDR2 LQKENI. V was clipped by 0 bases and J by 4 bases, with 15 bases between them. The CDR3 consists of 16 residues.

This sequence joins TRBV2 and TRBJ1-2, with 9 nucleotides matching TRBD1. Unmatched junction bases numbered 5, after V lost 5 bases and J lost 7 bases. The CDR3 runs 13 residues. The germline gives CDR1 SNHLY, CDR2 FYNNEI. The CDR3 coding sequence is TGTGCCAGCAGTCCGGACAGGGGCGGTGGCTACACCTTC. It specifies CASSPDRGGGYTF.

The chain links TRBV11-2 to TRBJ2-7; tentatively, D is TRBD1 (6 bases). Germline V gene data show CDR1 as SGHAT and CDR2 as FQNNGV. CDR3 length: 13 residues. Between the trimmed V and J ends, which lost 5 bases and 7 bases, there was a span of 15 bases. CDR3 bases: TGTGCCAGCAGCGTCGGGACACGCTGGGAGCAGTACTTC. It codes for CASSVGTRWEQYF.

The genes are TRBV14 and TRBJ2-7; no reliable D call. Germline V gene sequence: CDR1 SGHDN, CDR2 FVKESK. Trimming stripped 1 base from V and 4 bases from J, with 11 bases between. The CDR3 is made up of 14 amino acids. The CDR3 DNA follows: TGTGCCAGCAGCCAAGCTTACAACCGTTACGAGCAGTACTTC. Translation gives CASSQAYNRYEQYF.

The chain uses TRBV28 and TRBJ1-1; 10 bases line up with TRBD1. Looked up from germline, CDR1 is MDHEN and CDR2 is SYDVKM. The V gene end was trimmed by 6 bases and the J gene end by 5 bases; junction bases not matched to a gene: 6. The CDR3 is made up of 14 amino acids. The CDR3 DNA sequence: TGTGCCAGCAGACGGGACAGGGGAGTGACTGAAGCTTTCTTT. Amino acids: CASRRDRGVTEAFF.

This CDR3 is CASSDPGRAKNIQYF. CDR3 coding DNA: TGTGCCAGCAGTGATCCTGGGAGGGCCAAAAACATTCAGTACTTC. This chain connects TRBV2 to TRBJ2-4; D might be TRBD2 (6 bases). Germline CDR1 reads SNHLY; CDR2 reads FYNNEI. CDR3 length equals 15 residues. Trimming took 3 bases from V and 1 from J, leaving 10 bases between them.

The chain combines TRBV20-1 with TRBJ2-7; TRBD1 matches at 9 bases. The CDR3 runs to 11 residues. The J segment lost 2 bases and the V segment lost 7 bases, leaving 0 bases of the junction unmatched. Germline lookup yields CDR1 DFQATT and CDR2 SNEGSKA (reference sequence). CDR3 region: CSGQGAYEQYF. Written as DNA, the CDR3 is TGCAGTGGACAGGGGGCCTACGAGCAGTACTTC.

This chain links TRBV11-2 with TRBJ1-1; 8 nucleotides line up with TRBD1. The CDR3 is made up of 15 amino acids. CDR1 and CDR2 (germline): SGHAT, FQNNGV. The J segment lost 0 bases and the V segment lost 2 bases, leaving 2 bases of the junction unmatched. Here the CDR3 DNA reads TGTGCCAGCAGCTTACCGACAGGGGTGAACACTGAAGCTTTCTTT. Its protein product is CASSLPTGVNTEAFF.

This rearrangement joins TRBV6-5 to TRBJ1-4; 8 bases line up with TRBD1. V gave up 4 bases and J gave up 6 bases; unmatched junction bases: 7. The CDR3 spans 15 residues. The V gene's germline CDR1 is MNHEY and CDR2 SVGAGI. CDR3 in DNA: TGTGCCAGCAGTTCTGGGACAGGAAGATATGAAAAACTGTTTTTT. It translates to CASSSGTGRYEKLFF.